The TCR beta chain under discussion was sequenced for a study of cytotoxic CD8 clonotypes in ibrutinib-treated CLL (dated by TCRdb to about 2021). As for the study more broadly: In this cohort, some 14 patients were treatment-naive and approximately 10 were relapsed/refractory, while some 18 had unmutated IGHV. Partial responses were observed in about 25 patients and complete responses in 2; after a median follow-up of around 64 months, remission was maintained in 15 or so patients and progression was observed in approximately 12. Samples averaged roughly 260,000 productive templates and 94,082 productive rearrangements. Longitudinal samples were obtainable from about 30% of the roughly 86 participants in the trial. Every sample from remission and from progressive disease was obtained while the patients were still on ibrutinib. Cryopreserved peripheral blood mononuclear cells were obtained prior to treatment, at the time of response, and at either disease progression or sustained remission. Response samples were obtained after a median of approximately 12 months of treatment, with a range of about 6 to 40 months. On the study overall, not on this receptor specifically: Public clonotypes were found to be uncommon and were observed to contract or remain stable during treatment; the increase in clonality was shown to reflect expansion of private clonotypes at ibrutinib response. At ibrutinib response clonality went up, during sustained remission it held steady, and at progression it dropped back toward baseline. Lymph node repertoires were not examined, and the timing of sampling was not matched between patients in sustained remission and those whose disease progressed. Baseline clonality was found to be higher than that of age-matched healthy donors and was strongly correlated with circulating CD8+ T-cell counts.

A MiSeq instrument was used for deep resolution sequencing, which targeted depths ranging from 1 in 1 million up to 1 in 200,000 T cells, with coverage averaging 10x for each clonotype. The immunoSEQ hsTCRB Kit was used to generate the TCR beta libraries. The paper's data handling went like this. ImmunoSEQ Data Assistant and ImmunoSEQ Analyzer were used for data analysis, and V, D and J genes were assigned according to IMGT definitions. Clonality, which ranges from 0 to 1, was calculated as one minus the normalized Shannon entropy of productive rearrangement frequencies. Only overrepresented clonotypes making up at least 0.05% of each patient's repertoire were included in the public clonotype analysis. About twelve age-matched healthy donor repertoires from immuneACCESS were used as controls for clonality. Entries here come from immuneACCESS through TCRdb and include only in-frame sequences with V and J called. Some clones fail to appear in such tables; in the studies checked, an unresolved V gene covers under half of the shortfall, and the cause of the remainder is unknown. From that table come the V and J calls and clone size; the DNA was used to work out D and trimming. The sample table contains some 200,000 clones; only one count was recorded for about 72% of them. Of the sample, roughly 13% falls within the top ten clones.

In the paper's terms, the time point label means: approximately 25 months on ibrutinib. For TCR beta library preparation, 1.5 to 2 micrograms of genomic DNA were extracted from the cryopreserved PBMCs. Longitudinal blood samples from CLL patients on ibrutinib monotherapy underwent high-throughput TCR beta sequencing. The patients took part in an open-label, single-center phase 2 trial of ibrutinib monotherapy. This clone was observed a few times. Its antigen target is currently unknown. No per-base quality is available; no much larger clone lies one base away. V is cut back by 5 bases and J by 5 bases, with 3 bases in the junction unmatched. CDR1 and CDR2 (SGHRS, YFSETQ) derive from the germline V gene. Measured from the cysteine to the phenylalanine, the CDR3 is 14 residues long. The CDR3 DNA has 42 bases and is translated from base 1.

The chain is assembled from TRBV5-1 and TRBJ2-2; TRBD1 agrees with 10 junctional bases. The source was PBMCs, collected after 24 months of ibrutinib treatment. This sequence originates from a human donor with chronic lymphocytic leukemia. In nucleotides, the sequence is TGCGCCAGCAGTAAGGGACAGGGGACCGGGGAGCTGTTTTTT. Its amino acids are CASSKGQGTGELFF.